What follows are 12 T cell receptor beta chains derived from one specimen sequenced in a study of blood T cell repertoires in COVID-19. Some clones are missing from TCRdb's copy, which holds only in-frame ones; the method was immunoSEQ multiplex PCR. The table includes 240,000 or so clones, around 85% detected once. Sequences were obtained from peripheral blood. These receptors were collected from a woman younger than 45 who had recovered from COVID-19.

The chain combines TRBV9 with TRBJ2-2; 14 bases are shared with TRBD2. There are 18 residues in the CDR3. V trimming: 4 bases; J trimming: 4 bases; junction bases outside the gene matches: 9. CDR1 is SGDLS, CDR2 YYNGEE, per germline. CDR3 DNA sequence: TGTGCCAGCAGCACCCGACTAGCGGGGGGGCCCCGCACCGGGGAGCTGTTTTTT. Translating it yields CASSTRLAGGPRTGELFF.

The CDR3 is CASSFWAFGGAGLQFF. The CDR3 DNA sequence: TGTGCCAGCAGCTTCTGGGCCTTCGGGGGGGCCGGTCTGCAGTTCTTC. The chain has TRBV5-4 and TRBJ2-1; 8 bases agree with TRBD2. CDR1 and CDR2 from the germline V gene are SGHNT and YYREEE (reference sequence). The J segment lost 12 bases and the V segment lost 2 bases, leaving 16 bases of the junction unmatched. CDR3 length: 16 amino acids.

The V gene is TRBV2, the J gene TRBJ2-1; 13 nucleotides match TRBD2. Losses at the gene ends were 5 bases for V and 8 bases for J; bases not matched to a gene: 6. CDR3 length: 15 amino acids. CDR1 SNHLY and CDR2 FYNNEI come from the germline V gene. For the CDR3, the DNA is TGTGCCAGCAGTCCTTGGACTAGCGGGGGAGATGAGCAGTTCTTC. It encodes CASSPWTSGGDEQFF.

CDR3 region: CASSKGQSLEQYF. The CDR3 DNA follows: TGTGCCAGCAGCAAGGGACAGTCGCTCGAGCAGTACTTC. V usage is TRBV6-5 and J usage is TRBJ2-7, with 7 bases that match TRBD1. The CDR3 is made up of 13 amino acids. The V gene end was trimmed by 6 bases and the J gene end by 6 bases; junction bases not matched to a gene: 8. The V gene's germline CDR1 is MNHEY and CDR2 SVGAGI.

This chain joins TRBV5-8 and TRBJ1-5, with D perhaps matching TRBD1 (5 bases). This CDR3 region has 15 residues. With 6 bases removed from V and 7 bases from J, the gap between germline ends came to 20 bases. The germline V gene encodes CDR1 SGHTS and CDR2 YDEGEE. The CDR3 nucleotides read TGTGCCAGCACCCTAGGCTCGGGGGTGAGGCAGCCCCAGCATTTT. It is translated as CASTLGSGVRQPQHF. Full variable domain (missing parts from reference TRBV5-8 and TRBJ1-5): EAGVTQSPTHLIKTRGQQATLRCSPISGHTSVYWYQQALGLGLQFLLWYDEGEERNRGNFPPRFSGRQFPNYSSELNVNALELEDSALYLCASTLGSGVRQPQHFGDGTRLSIL.

The rearrangement uses TRBV10-1 and TRBJ1-1; maybe TRBD1 (5 bases). V gave up 2 bases and J gave up 7 bases, with 14 bases separating them. This CDR3 is built from 14 residues. CDR1 is WNHNN and CDR2 is SYGVQD in the germline V gene (reference sequence). The CDR3 here is CASSEDSAGDEAFF. CDR3 nucleotide sequence: TGCGCCAGCAGTGAGGATTCTGCGGGGGATGAAGCTTTCTTT.

The chain's CDR3 is CASSQGRGAFF. CDR3 DNA sequence: TGCGCCAGCAGCCAAGGGCGGGGAGCTTTCTTT. This chain links TRBV4-3 with TRBJ1-1; D call uncertain. V was clipped by 1 base and J by 10 bases, with 7 bases between them. The length of the CDR3 is 11 residues. Germline V gene data show CDR1 as LGHNA and CDR2 as YSLEER.

The chain recombines TRBV5-4 with TRBJ1-6; D remains ambiguous. V was shortened by 4 bases and J by 6 bases, with 17 bases between the two germline ends. The CDR3 totals 16 residues. Per germline, CDR1 SGHNT and CDR2 YYREEE (reference sequence). The CDR3 DNA reads TGTGCCAGCAGCGCCAGAAGCGACGGTGCTAATTCACCCCTCCACTTT. This encodes CASSARSDGANSPLHF.

J is TRBJ2-7 and V is TRBV2; 8 bases fit TRBD1. CDR1 is SNHLY, CDR2 FYNNEI, per germline. The CDR3 totals 16 residues. The trim removed 1 base at V and 7 bases at J, leaving 12 bases unmatched. The CDR3 loop is CASSEGRWQGAKEQYF. DNA for the CDR3: TGTGCCAGCAGTGAAGGTCGTTGGCAGGGGGCGAAAGAGCAGTACTTC.

The CDR3 nucleotides read TGTGCCAGCAGCCAAGATGGTGGGACTAAAGGCTACAATGAGCAGTTCTTC. This sequence encodes CASSQDGGTKGYNEQFF. The chain recombines TRBV4-2 with TRBJ2-1, with TRBD2 matching over 7 bases. Unmatched junction bases numbered 8, after V lost 0 bases and J lost 3 bases. This CDR3 has 17 residues. CDR1 and CDR2 (germline): LGHNA, YNFKEQ.

The chain carries TRBV5-1 and TRBJ2-5, with a weak D call TRBD1 (6 bases). The germline V gene encodes CDR1 SGHRS and CDR2 YFSETQ. The CDR3 is 15 residues long. Trimming stripped 3 bases from V and 5 bases from J, with 17 bases between. The CDR3 bases are TGCGCCAGCAGCTCCCGGCCAGGGGTGGAGGAGACCCAGTACTTC. Translation: CASSSRPGVEETQYF.

The chain recombines TRBV5-6 with TRBJ1-5, with D perhaps TRBD1 (5 bases). V shed 0 bases and J shed 1 base, with 5 bases lying between them. The CDR3 has 14 amino acids. Germline V gene sequence: CDR1 SGHDT, CDR2 YYEEEE. CDR3 residues: CASSLGTSNQPQHF. The CDR3 nucleotides read TGTGCCAGCAGCTTGGGGACAAGCAATCAGCCCCAGCATTTT.